This T cell receptor beta chain was captured in a study of T cell responses to AZD1222 COVID-19 vaccine. With 2 bases removed from V and 1 base from J, the gap between germline ends came to 10 bases. CDR3 length: 15 residues. Germline lookup yields CDR1 KGHSH and CDR2 LQKENI. The protocol was immunoSEQ multiplex PCR, while the TCRdb copy is restricted to in-frame clones and leaves out a portion. The sample includes 120,000 or so clones, around 87% seen only once; the top ten take roughly 10%. V is TRBV18 and J is TRBJ2-3; D possibly corresponds to TRBD1 (6 bases). The sample was peripheral blood, taken on day 0 of AZD1222 vaccination. The TCR comes from an adult in good health. This CDR3 reads CASSPNTGRTDTQYF. CDR3 DNA sequence: TGTGCCAGCTCACCAAATACAGGGCGCACAGATACGCAGTATTTT.